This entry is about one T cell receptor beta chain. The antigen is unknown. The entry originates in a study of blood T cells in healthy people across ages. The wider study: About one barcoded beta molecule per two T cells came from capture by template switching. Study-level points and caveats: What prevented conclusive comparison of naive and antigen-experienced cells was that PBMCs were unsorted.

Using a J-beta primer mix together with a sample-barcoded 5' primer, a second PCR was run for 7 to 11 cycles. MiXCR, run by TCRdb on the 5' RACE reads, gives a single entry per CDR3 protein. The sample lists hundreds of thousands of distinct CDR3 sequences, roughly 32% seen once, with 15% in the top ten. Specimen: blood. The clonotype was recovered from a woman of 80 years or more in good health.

CDR3 sequence: CAISESGQGSEKLFF. The CDR3 nucleotides are TGTGCCATCAGTGAGAGCGGACAGGGAAGTGAAAAACTGTTTTTT. The rearrangement joins TRBV10-3 to TRBJ1-4, with 8 bases lining up with TRBD1. V lost 2 bases and J lost 7; bases outside the gene matches: 6. The CDR3 runs to 15 residues. The germline CDR1 and CDR2 sequences are ENHRY and SYGVKD.